This T cell receptor beta chain is from a study of cytotoxic CD8 clonotypes in ibrutinib-treated CLL (dated by TCRdb to about 2021). A note on the overall study: The cohort included around 15 treatment-naive and around 10 relapsed/refractory patients; under 18 were IGHV unmutated. Partial responses were observed in about 25 patients and complete responses in 2; after a median follow-up of 68 months, remission was maintained in some 14 patients and progression was observed in roughly 12. Response samples were obtained after a median of 12 months of treatment, with a range of about 6 to 36 months. On average, each sample yielded around 230,000 productive templates and roughly 95,000 productive rearrangements. Of the approximately 86 people in the trial, 25 to 30 had longitudinal samples available. Cryopreserved peripheral blood mononuclear cells were obtained prior to treatment, at the time of response, and at either disease progression or sustained remission. All remission and progressive disease samples were collected while patients were still receiving ibrutinib. Study-level results and caveats: Public clonotypes were found to be uncommon and were observed to contract or remain stable during treatment; the increase in clonality was shown to reflect expansion of private clonotypes at ibrutinib response. Sustained-remission and progressing patients did not have matched sampling times, and lymph node repertoires were not examined. Baseline clonality was found to be higher than that of age-matched healthy donors and was strongly correlated with circulating CD8+ T-cell counts. An increase in clonality was observed at ibrutinib response, with clonality remaining stable during sustained remission and falling back toward baseline at progression.

The V and J ends are trimmed by 3 bases and 7 bases, leaving 18 bases between them. The CDR3 sequence holds 14 residues, the cysteine and phenylalanine included. The only DNA kept is the CDR3, 42 bases in frame from the first base. CDR1 and CDR2 are drawn from the germline V gene: SQVTM, ANQGSEA. Only a few counts were recorded for this clone. The specificity of this receptor is unknown. Per-nucleotide qualities are absent, and no much larger clonotype sits a single base away. What this sample's time point label stands for: roughly 2 years on ibrutinib. For TCR beta library preparation, 1.5 to 2 micrograms of genomic DNA were extracted from the cryopreserved PBMCs. Longitudinal blood samples from CLL patients on ibrutinib monotherapy were analyzed using high-throughput TCR beta sequencing. The patients took part in an open-label, single-center phase 2 trial of ibrutinib monotherapy. The goal of deep resolution MiSeq sequencing was a depth between 1 in 1 million and 1 in 200,000 T cells, and coverage averaged 10x per clonotype. TCR beta libraries were generated with the immunoSEQ hsTCRB Kit. Per the original workflow: Data were analyzed with ImmunoSEQ Data Assistant and ImmunoSEQ Analyzer, with V, D and J genes assigned per IMGT definitions. Clonality, which ranges from 0 to 1, was calculated as one minus the normalized Shannon entropy of productive rearrangement frequencies. Only overrepresented clonotypes making up at least 0.05% of each patient's repertoire were included in the public clonotype analysis. Repertoires from approximately 13 age-matched healthy donors in immuneACCESS were used as clonality controls. TCRdb provides this immuneACCESS table in a form limited to in-frame rearrangements. Some clones are lacking; in checked studies, under half of them reflect an unresolved V gene, and why the rest are absent is not known. Clone size and V and J calls were adopted from that table, with D and trimming inferred from the DNA. Recorded for this sample are approximately 92,000 clones; 70% to 80% of them occurred a single time. Together, the top ten hold under 30% of the sample.

This TCR came from a human donor with chronic lymphocytic leukemia. Specimen: PBMCs, collected after 24 months of ibrutinib treatment. The chain is made from TRBV29-1 and TRBJ1-2, with TRBD1 perhaps the D gene, on 6 matching bases. The CDR3 loop reads CSVDGAGQGSGYTF. The sequenced DNA: TGCAGCGTTGATGGGGCAGGCCAGGGGAGTGGCTACACCTTC.